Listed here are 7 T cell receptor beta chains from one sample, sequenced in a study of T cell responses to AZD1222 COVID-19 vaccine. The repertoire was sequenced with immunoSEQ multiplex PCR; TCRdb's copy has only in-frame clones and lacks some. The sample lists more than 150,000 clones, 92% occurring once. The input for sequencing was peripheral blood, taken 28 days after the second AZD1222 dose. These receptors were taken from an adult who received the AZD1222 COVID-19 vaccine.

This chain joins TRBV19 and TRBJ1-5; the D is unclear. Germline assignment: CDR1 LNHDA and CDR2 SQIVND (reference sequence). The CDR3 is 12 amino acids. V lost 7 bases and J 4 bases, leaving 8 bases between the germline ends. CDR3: CASNPRNQPQHF. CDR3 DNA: TGTGCCAGTAATCCCCGAAATCAGCCCCAGCATTTT.

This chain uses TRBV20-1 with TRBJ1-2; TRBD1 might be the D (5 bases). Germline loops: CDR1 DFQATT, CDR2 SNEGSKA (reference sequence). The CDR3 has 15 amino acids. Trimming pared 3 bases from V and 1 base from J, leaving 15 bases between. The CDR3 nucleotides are TGCAGTGCTAGTTCCGGGGGAGCTCATAACTATGGCTACACCTTC. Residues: CSASSGGAHNYGYTF.

CDR3 nucleotide sequence: TGTGCCAGCAGTGTACTAGCGGGGAACCAAGAGACCCAGTACTTC. This gives the protein CASSVLAGNQETQYF. This chain links TRBV6-4 with TRBJ2-5, with 10 positions matching TRBD2. Germline CDR1 MRHNA, CDR2 SNTAGT. J gave up 0 bases and V 4 bases, and 2 bases lay outside the gene matches. CDR3 length equals 15 residues.

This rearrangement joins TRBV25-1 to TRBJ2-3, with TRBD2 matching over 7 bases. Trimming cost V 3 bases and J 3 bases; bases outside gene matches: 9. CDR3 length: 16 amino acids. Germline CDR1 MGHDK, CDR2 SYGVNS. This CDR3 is CASSEVGGGLTDTQYF. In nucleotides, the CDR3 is TGTGCCAGCAGTGAGGTAGGCGGGGGATTAACAGATACGCAGTATTTT.

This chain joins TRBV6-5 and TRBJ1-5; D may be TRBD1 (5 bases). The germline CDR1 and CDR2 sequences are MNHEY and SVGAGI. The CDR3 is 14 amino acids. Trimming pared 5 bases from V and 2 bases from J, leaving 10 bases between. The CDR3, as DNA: TGTGCCAGCAGTCTCGACAGCGGCAATCAGCCCCAGCATTTT. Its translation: CASSLDSGNQPQHF.

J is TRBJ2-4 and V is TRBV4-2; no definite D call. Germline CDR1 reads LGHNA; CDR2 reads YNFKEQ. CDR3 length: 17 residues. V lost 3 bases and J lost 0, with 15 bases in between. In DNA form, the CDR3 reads TGTGCCAGCAGCCACTCCTCGCCGGGTTTAGCCAAAAACATTCAGTACTTC. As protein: CASSHSSPGLAKNIQYF.

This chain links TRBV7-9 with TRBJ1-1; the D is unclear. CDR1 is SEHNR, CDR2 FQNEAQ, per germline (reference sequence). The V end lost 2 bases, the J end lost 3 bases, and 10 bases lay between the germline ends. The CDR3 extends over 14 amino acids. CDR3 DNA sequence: TGTGCCAGCAGCTTACGAAGGGAAGACACTGAAGCTTTCTTT. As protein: CASSLRREDTEAFF.